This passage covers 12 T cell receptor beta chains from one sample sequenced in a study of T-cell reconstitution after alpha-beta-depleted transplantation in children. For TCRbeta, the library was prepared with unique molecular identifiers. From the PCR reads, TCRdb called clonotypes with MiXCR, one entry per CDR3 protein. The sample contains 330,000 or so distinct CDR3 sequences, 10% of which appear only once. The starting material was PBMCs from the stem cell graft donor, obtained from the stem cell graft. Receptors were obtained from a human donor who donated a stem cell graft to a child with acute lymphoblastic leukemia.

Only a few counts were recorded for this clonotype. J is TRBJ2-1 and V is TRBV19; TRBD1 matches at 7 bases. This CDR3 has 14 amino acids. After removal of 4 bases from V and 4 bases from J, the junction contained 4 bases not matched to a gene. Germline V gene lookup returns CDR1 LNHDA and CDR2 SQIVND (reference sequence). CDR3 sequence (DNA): TGTGCCAGTAGTACGGGACAGCCGTACAATGAGCAGTTCTTC. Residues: CASSTGQPYNEQFF.

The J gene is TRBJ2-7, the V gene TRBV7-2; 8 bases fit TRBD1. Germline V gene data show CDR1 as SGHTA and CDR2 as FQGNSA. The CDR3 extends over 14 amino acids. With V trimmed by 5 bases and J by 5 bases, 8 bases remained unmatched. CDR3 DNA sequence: TGTGCCAGCAGCGTCGGACAGGGAATTCACGAGCAGTACTTC. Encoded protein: CASSVGQGIHEQYF.

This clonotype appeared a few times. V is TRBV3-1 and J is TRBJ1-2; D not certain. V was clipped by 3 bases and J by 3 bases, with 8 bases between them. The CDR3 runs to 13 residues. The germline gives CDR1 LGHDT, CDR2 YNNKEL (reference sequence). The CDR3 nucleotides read TGTGCCAGCAGCCATACAGAGGACTATGGCTACACCTTC. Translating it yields CASSHTEDYGYTF.

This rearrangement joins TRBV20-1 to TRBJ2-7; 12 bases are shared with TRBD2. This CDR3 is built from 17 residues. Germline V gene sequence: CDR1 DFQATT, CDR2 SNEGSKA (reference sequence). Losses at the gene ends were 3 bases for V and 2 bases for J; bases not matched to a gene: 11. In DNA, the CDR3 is TGCAGTGCTAGTCCGGGACTAGCGGGTCCTCCAACCTACGAGCAGTACTTC. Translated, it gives CSASPGLAGPPTYEQYF.

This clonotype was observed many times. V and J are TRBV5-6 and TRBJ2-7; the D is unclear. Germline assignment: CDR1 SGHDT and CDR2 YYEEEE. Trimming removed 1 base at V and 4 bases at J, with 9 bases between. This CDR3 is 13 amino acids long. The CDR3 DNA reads TGTGCCAGCAGCTTGTCCCACAAGTACGAGCAGTACTTC. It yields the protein CASSLSHKYEQYF.

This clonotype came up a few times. The CDR3, as DNA: TGTGCCAGCAGCTTCGACGGGACGACCACAGATACGCAGTATTTT. It yields the protein CASSFDGTTTDTQYF. The chain employs TRBV7-2 and TRBJ2-3; either TRBD1 or TRBD2 may supply D (5 bases each). This CDR3 region has 15 residues. Trimming left V 3 bases short and J 2 bases short, with 12 bases between. Germline values: CDR1 SGHTA, CDR2 FQGNSA.

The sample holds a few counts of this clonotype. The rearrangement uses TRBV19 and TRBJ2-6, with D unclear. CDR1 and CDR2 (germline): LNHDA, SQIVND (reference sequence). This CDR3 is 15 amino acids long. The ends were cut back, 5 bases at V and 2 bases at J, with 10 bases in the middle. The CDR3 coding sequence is TGTGCCAGTAGTTATCCGCTCCCTGGGGCCAACGTCCTGACTTTC. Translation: CASSYPLPGANVLTF.

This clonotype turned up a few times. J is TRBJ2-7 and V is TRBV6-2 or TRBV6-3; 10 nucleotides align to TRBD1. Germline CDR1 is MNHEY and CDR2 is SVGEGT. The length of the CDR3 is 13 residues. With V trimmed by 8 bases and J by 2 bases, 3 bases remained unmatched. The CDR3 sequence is CASRQGATYEQYF. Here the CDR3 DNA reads TGTGCCAGCCGACAGGGGGCTACCTACGAGCAGTACTTC.

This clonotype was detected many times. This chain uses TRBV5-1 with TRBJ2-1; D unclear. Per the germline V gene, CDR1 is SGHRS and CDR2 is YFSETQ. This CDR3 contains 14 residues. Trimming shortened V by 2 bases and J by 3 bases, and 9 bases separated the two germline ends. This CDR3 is CASSFGSVYNEQFF. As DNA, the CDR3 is TGCGCCAGCAGCTTTGGGTCCGTCTACAATGAGCAGTTCTTC.

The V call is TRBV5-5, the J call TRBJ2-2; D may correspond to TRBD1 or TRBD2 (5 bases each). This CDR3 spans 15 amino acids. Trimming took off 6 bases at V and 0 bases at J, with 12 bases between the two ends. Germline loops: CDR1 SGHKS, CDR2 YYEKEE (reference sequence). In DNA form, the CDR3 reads TGTGCCAGCAAACAAGGGACGGCGAACACCGGGGAGCTGTTTTTT. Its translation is CASKQGTANTGELFF.

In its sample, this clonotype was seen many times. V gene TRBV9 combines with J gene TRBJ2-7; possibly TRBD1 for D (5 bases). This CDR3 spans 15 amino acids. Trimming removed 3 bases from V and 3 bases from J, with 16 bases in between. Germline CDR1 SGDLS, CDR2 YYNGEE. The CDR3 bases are TGTGCCAGCAGCGAAACCCAGGGATCCAACTACGAGCAGTACTTC. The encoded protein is CASSETQGSNYEQYF.

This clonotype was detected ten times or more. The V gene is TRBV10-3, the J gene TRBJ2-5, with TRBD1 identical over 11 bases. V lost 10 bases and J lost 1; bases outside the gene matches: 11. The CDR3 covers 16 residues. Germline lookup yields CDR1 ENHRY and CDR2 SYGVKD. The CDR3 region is CATHNRDRGTQETQYF. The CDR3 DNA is TGTGCCACCCATAACCGGGACAGGGGGACCCAAGAGACCCAGTACTTC.